This TCR beta chain was identified during a study of post-analysis software for immune sequencing data (dated by TCRdb to 2014 to 2015). In the study overall: Relapsing-remitting, secondary progressive and progressive-relapsing multiple sclerosis were recorded as disease courses, and subtype annotation was lacking for some patients. The multiple sclerosis patient repertoires were compared with some twelve previously published healthy control repertoires from donors aged roughly 6 to 25 years. A subset of samples was prepared in parallel using single-end sample barcoding, then pooled and co-amplified after Illumina adapter ligation. The research as a whole found: Significantly lower normalized Chao1 diversity was found in multiple sclerosis patients than in controls, suggesting substantial peripheral T-cell clonal expansion. Strong co-clustering of samples prepared in the same batch was shown by direct clustering with F measure, prompting a batch-effect correction. Significantly higher frequencies in patients than in controls were found for roughly 5 TRBV segments, including TRBV5-6, TRBV5-1 and TRBV20-1. The control group was slightly older than the multiple sclerosis patient group.

To demonstrate the VDJtools post-analysis software, the study profiled TCR beta repertoires from the peripheral blood of around 13 young patients with multiple sclerosis. Multiple sclerosis patients were children and adolescents aged about 6 to 16 years. In its sample, this clonotype was seen a few times. This receptor's antigen is unknown. No base quality information exists; no much larger clone differs at one position. Receptor libraries were prepared by PCR. The instrument given in TCRdb is Illumina HiSeq 2500. To reduce PCR and sequencing biases, unique molecular identifiers were incorporated into the TCR beta cDNA libraries. Every 1 to 10 million input T cells yielded approximately 500,000 cDNA molecules, meaning each molecule approximated one T cell. Patient libraries were prepared and sequenced with the same protocol used for the earlier healthy control dataset. Within a given batch, samples were prepared together, multiplexed and sequenced on the same HiSeq lane. The original methods were these. MIGEC was used to process the raw barcoded reads, and molecular identifier groups with only a single read were discarded before consensus assembly and CDR3 extraction. VDJtools was used for post-analysis of the clonotype tables, and diversity was normalized by down-sampling every dataset to the size of the smallest sample. To correct batch-related cross-sample contamination, repertoire overlap clustering matched CDR3 amino acid sequences but not nucleotide sequences. TCRdb cleaned the public reads at Q25 with fastp, built clones with MiXCR and kept in-frame beta chains. Every entry covers one CDR3 protein and lists the most common genes and DNA from its rows. TCRdb assigned the V and J calls; the authors' analysis was not used. The sample table records some 370,000 distinct CDR3 sequences; 30% to 45% of these occur just once. The ten largest clones represent 13% of the sample.

Here V drops 1 base and J drops 3 bases, and the junction holds 3 bases not matched to any gene. The CDR3 has 15 amino acids, counting the end cysteine and phenylalanine. Solely the CDR3 DNA is kept, with 45 bases framed from the first base. Reading the germline V gene gives CDR1 MNHEY and CDR2 SVGAGI. In this chain, TRBV6-5 is recombined with TRBJ2-3; 8 central bases correspond to TRBD1. Sample: blood. This TCR was recovered from a girl aged 5-17 years with multiple sclerosis. In nucleotides, the sequence is TGTGCCAGCAGTTACTTTCAGGGGGCGACAGATACGCAGTATTTT. It is translated as CASSYFQGATDTQYF.